This section outlines one T cell receptor (beta chain) sequence together with its context. Its antigen remains unidentified. Base qualities are not provided; no much larger clone lies one nucleotide away. TCRbeta CDR3 regions were amplified from genomic DNA by means of the immunoSEQ Assay, a bias-controlled multiplex PCR. On the study's bioinformatics: Nucleated cell counts per sample were estimated from amplification of reference gene primers within the assay. Sequence reads were collapsed and filtered to measure the absolute abundance of every unique TCRbeta CDR3 rearrangement. For each sample, productive Simpson clonality was calculated as the square root of Simpson's diversity index across productive rearrangements. The table comes from immuneACCESS by way of TCRdb, which keeps in-frame sequences with V and J called. Part of the clones is missing from these tables; in studies checked, under half for an unresolved V gene and the rest for unknown reasons. V, J and clone size are taken as reported in that table, and D and trimming were inferred from the DNA itself. The sample data list 70,000 to 80,000 clones, and roughly 80% of these were observed just once. The top ten hold 11% of the sample.

Trimming at the junction amounts to 3 bases on V and 7 bases on J, and the germline ends lie 10 bases apart. CDR1 and CDR2 are read off the germline V gene as SGHVS and FQNEAQ. The CDR3 numbers 14 residues from cysteine through phenylalanine. CDR3 DNA only is kept here, 42 bases in frame from base 1. Whole blood was collected in K2EDTA tubes by collaborating institutions according to the institutions' own protocols. For TCRbeta analysis, collaborators shipped samples as frozen whole blood, isolated PBMCs, or DNA extracted from either of those sample types. This record belongs to a study of blood T cell repertoires in COVID-19 (dated by TCRdb to the early 2020s). With regard to the full study: Samples covering the acute and convalescent phases of COVID-19 were provided by collaborators in the United States, Italy and Spain. The prospective study material was composed of cDNA or gDNA derived from T cells, B-cell-depleted T cells, or PBMCs. Deeply sampled blood TCRbeta repertoires from subjects exposed to, actively infected with, or recovered from COVID-19 were included in the dataset. The repertoires were released in a freely available public database meant as a resource for research on the immune response to SARS-CoV-2. The samples were drawn from two sources: the first 160 participants of the ongoing ImmuneRACE study, and 950 to 1,500 subjects contributed by 6 global collaborators. The sample metadata nearly always contained a de-identified subject ID, COVID-19 status, age in years and sex. HLA class I and class II types, where available, came from metadata supplied by the sample provider rather than from assay-based typing.

Beyond this particular receptor, the publication reports: How much clinical and demographic metadata was included differed by source and by participant, and the metadata was provided uncurated.

The sequenced sample consisted of peripheral blood. Recombination joined TRBV7-8 with TRBJ1-6; the D gene is not confidently resolved. The source of this sequence is a man aged 45-65 years with acute or convalescent COVID-19. The DNA is as follows: TGTGCCAGCAGCTTCCGGACTGAAAATTCACCCCTCCACTTT. It translates to CASSFRTENSPLHF.